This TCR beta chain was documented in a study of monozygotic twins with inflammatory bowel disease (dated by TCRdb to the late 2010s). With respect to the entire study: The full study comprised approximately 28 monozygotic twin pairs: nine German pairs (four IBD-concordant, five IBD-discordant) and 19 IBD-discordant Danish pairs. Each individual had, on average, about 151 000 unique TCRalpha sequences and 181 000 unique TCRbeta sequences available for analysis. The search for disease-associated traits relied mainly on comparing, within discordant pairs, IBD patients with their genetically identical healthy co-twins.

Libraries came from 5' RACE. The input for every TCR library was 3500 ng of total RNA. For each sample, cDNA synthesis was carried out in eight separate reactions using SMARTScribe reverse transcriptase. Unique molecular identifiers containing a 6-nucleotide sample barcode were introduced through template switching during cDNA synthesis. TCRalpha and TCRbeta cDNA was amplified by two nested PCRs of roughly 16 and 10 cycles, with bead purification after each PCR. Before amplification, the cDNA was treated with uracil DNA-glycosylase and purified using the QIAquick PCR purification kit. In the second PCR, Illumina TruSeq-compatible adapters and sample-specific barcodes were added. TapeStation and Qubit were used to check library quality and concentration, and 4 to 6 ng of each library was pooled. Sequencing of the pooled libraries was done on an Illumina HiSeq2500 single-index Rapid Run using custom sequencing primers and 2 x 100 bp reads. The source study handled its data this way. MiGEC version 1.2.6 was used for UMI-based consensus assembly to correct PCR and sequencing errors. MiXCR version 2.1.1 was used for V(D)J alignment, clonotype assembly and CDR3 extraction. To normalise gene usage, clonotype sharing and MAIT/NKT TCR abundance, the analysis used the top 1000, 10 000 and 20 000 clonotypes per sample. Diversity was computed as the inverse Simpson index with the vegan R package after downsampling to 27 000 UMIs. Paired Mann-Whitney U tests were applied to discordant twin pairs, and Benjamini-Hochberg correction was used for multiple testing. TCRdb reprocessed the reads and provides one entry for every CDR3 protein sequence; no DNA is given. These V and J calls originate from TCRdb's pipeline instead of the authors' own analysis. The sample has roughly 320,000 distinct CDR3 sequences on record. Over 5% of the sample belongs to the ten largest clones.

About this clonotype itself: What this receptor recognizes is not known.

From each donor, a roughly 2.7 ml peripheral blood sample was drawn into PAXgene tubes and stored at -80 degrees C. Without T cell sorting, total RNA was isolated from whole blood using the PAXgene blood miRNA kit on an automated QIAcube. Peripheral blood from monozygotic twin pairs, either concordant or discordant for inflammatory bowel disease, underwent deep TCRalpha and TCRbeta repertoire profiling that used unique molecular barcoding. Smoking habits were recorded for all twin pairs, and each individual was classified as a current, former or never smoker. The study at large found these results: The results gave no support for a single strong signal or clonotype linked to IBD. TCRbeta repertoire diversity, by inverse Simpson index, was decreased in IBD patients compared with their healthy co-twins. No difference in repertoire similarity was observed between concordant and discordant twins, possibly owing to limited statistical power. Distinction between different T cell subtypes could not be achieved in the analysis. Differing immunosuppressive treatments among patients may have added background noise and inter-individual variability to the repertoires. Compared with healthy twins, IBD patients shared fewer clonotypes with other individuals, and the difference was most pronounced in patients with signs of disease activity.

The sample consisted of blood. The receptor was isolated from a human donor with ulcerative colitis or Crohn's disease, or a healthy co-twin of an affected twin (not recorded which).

CDR3 protein: CASSPRWEIDNEQFF. The rearrangement combines TRBV7-9 with TRBJ2-1. CDR1 and CDR2 are read off the germline V gene (reference sequence) as SEHNR and FQNEAQ. Counted from cysteine to phenylalanine, this CDR3 has 15 amino acids. No coding sequence is recorded.